The clone carrying this T cell receptor (beta chain) was found a few times. These data are taken from a study of T cell repertoires in cytomegalovirus infection. One entry per CDR3 protein, called by TCRdb with MiXCR from the reads. The data show hundreds of thousands of distinct CDR3 sequences, roughly a quarter seen once. CDR3 size: 13 residues. Germline CDR1 SGDLS, CDR2 YYNGEE. V lost 3 bases, J lost 2 bases, and 8 bases lay in between. This chain uses TRBV9 with TRBJ1-1; D call uncertain. Specimen: CD8+ T cells from PBMCs. The sequence came from a human donor in good health (CMV status not recorded). Some clones in this sample may be carry-over from other donors' samples. The CDR3 DNA reads as TGTGCCAGCAGCGGTATTTTAAACACTGAAGCTTTCTTT. Its translation is CASSGILNTEAFF. Full variable domain (rest looked up from reference TRBV9 and TRBJ1-1): DSGVTQTPKHLITATGQRVTLRCSPRSGDLSVYWYQQSLDQGLQFLIQYYNGEERAKGNILERFSAQQFPDLHSELNLSSLELGDSALYFCASSGILNTEAFFGQGTRLTVV.